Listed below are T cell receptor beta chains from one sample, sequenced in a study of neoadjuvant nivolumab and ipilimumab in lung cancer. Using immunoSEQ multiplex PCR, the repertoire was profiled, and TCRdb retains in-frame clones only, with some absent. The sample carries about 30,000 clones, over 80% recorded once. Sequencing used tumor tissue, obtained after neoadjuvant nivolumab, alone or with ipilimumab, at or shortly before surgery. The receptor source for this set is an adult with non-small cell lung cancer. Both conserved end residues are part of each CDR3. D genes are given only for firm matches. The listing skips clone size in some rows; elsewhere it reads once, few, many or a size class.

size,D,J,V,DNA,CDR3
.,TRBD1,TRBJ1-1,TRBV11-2,TGTGCCAGCAGCTTAGGGGTCGACAGGGCGGGCACTGAAGCTTTCTTT,CASSLGVDRAGTEAFF
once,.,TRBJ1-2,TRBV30,TGTGCCTGGAGTGCCCGGACAGAGAATGGCTACACCTTC,CAWSARTENGYTF
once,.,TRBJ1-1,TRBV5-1,TGCGCCAGCAGCTCAATCACAGAGATTAACACTGAAGCTTTCTTT,CASSSITEINTEAFF
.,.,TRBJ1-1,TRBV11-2,TGTGCCAGCGGGACTGACAGGATGAACACTGAAGCTTTCTTT,CASGTDRMNTEAFF
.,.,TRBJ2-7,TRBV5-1,TGCGCCAGCAGCTTGGACACAACTCCAGGGTACGAGCAGTACTTC,CASSLDTTPGYEQYF
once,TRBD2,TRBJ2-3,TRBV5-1,TGCGCCAGCGGGGATAGCGGGGGGGCCTCAGATACGCAGTATTTT,CASGDSGGASDTQYF
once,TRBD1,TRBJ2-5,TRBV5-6,TGTGCCAGCAGCTGGACAGGGGAAGTCCAGACCCAGTACTTC,CASSWTGEVQTQYF
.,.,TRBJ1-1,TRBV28,TGTGCCAGCACTGGGGGGGACACTGAAGCTTTCTTT,CASTGGDTEAFF
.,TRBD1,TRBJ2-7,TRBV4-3,TGCGCCAGCAGCCAAGATAGGGACAGCCGCTACGAGCAGTACTTC,CASSQDRDSRYEQYF
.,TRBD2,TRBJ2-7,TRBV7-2,TGTGCCAGCACCTTAGGGGTTAGCGGGGGTACCTACGAGCAGTACTTC,CASTLGVSGGTYEQYF
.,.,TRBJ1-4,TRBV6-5,TGTGCCAGCAGGTCAGGGGCAGCAAAACTGTTTTTT,CASRSGAAKLFF
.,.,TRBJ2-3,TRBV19,TGTGCCAGTAGTATAGGAGGGGCCGGGGCTGATACGCAGTATTTT,CASSIGGAGADTQYF
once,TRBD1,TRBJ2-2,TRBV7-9,TGTGCCAGCAGCCCGGACAGGGGAGGGTACACCGGGGAGCTGTTTTTT,CASSPDRGGYTGELFF
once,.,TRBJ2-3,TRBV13,TGTGCCAGCAGCTTAGGCTTGGCGGGAGATACGCAGTATTTT,CASSLGLAGDTQYF
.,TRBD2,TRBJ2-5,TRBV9,TGTGCCAGCAGCAAAACTAGCGGGAGGACCAACATACAAGAGACCCAGTACTTC,CASSKTSGRTNIQETQYF
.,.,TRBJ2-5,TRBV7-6,TGTGCCAGCAGCTTGGGACCCACGAGGGAGACCCAGTACTTC,CASSLGPTRETQYF
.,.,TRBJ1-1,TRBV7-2,TGTGCCAGCAGCTTAGTAAACGGGGGTGGGACTGAAGCTTTCTTT,CASSLVNGGGTEAFF
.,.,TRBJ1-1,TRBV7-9,TGTGCCAGCAGCTTCGGGCGGGGGTCGGGCACTGAAGCTTTCTTT,CASSFGRGSGTEAFF
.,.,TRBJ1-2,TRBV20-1,TGCAGTGGAGAACAGAACTATGGCTACACCTTC,CSGEQNYGYTF
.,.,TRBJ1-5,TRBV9,TGTGCCAGCAGCGTAGGGCCCGATTTCAATCAGCCCCAGCATTTT,CASSVGPDFNQPQHF
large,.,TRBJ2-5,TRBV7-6,TGTGCCAGCAGCCCCGCGGGACTCCGGTACCAAGAGGGACAAGAGACCCAGTACTTC,CASSPAGLRYQEGQETQYF
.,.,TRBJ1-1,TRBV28,TGTGCCAGCAGTTTACTAAACACTGAAGCTTTCTTT,CASSLLNTEAFF
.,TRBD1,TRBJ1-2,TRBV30,TGTGCCTGGAGGACAGGGCCCAGCTATGGCTACACCTTC,CAWRTGPSYGYTF
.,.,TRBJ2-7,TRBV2,TGTGCCAGCAGGCCGTTAGGACCGGGCGAGCAGTACTTC,CASRPLGPGEQYF
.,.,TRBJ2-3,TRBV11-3,TGTGCCAGCAGCATAGGACAGCATAGCACAGATACGCAGTATTTT,CASSIGQHSTDTQYF
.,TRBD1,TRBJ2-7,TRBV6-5,TGTGCCAGCAGATCACAGGGGTACGAGCAGTACTTC,CASRSQGYEQYF
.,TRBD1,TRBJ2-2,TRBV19,TGTGCCAGTTCCGGGACAGGGGGGTCCGGGGAGCTGTTTTTT,CASSGTGGSGELFF
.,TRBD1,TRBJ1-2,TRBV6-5,TGTGCCAGCAGCCCCTTAACAGGGGCCCCGGCGAGGACCTTC,CASSPLTGAPARTF
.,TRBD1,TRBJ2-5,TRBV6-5,TGTGCCAGCAGGGTAGACAGGGACCAAGAGACCCAGTACTTC,CASRVDRDQETQYF
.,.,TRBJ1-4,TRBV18,TGTGCCAGCTCACCACGTCAAGGGGCGCGTGAAAAACTGTTTTTT,CASSPRQGAREKLFF
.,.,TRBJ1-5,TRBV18,TGTGCCAGCTCACCTGGGCCAGGATCCTCCCCTAGCAATCAGCCCCAGCATTTT,CASSPGPGSSPSNQPQHF